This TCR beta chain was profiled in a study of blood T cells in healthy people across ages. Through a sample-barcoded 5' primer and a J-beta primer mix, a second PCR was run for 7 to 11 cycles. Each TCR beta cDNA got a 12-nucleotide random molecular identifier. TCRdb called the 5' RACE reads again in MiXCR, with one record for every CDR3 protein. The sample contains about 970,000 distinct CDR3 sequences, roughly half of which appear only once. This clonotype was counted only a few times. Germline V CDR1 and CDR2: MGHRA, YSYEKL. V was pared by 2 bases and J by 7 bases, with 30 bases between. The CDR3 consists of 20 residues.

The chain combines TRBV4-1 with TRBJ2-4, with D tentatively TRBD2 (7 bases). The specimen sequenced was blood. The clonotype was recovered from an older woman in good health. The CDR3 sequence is CASSQYWAEGGQSRTNIQYF. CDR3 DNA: TGCGCCAGCAGCCAATATTGGGCGGAGGGGGGGCAATCTAGGACGAACATTCAGTACTTC.